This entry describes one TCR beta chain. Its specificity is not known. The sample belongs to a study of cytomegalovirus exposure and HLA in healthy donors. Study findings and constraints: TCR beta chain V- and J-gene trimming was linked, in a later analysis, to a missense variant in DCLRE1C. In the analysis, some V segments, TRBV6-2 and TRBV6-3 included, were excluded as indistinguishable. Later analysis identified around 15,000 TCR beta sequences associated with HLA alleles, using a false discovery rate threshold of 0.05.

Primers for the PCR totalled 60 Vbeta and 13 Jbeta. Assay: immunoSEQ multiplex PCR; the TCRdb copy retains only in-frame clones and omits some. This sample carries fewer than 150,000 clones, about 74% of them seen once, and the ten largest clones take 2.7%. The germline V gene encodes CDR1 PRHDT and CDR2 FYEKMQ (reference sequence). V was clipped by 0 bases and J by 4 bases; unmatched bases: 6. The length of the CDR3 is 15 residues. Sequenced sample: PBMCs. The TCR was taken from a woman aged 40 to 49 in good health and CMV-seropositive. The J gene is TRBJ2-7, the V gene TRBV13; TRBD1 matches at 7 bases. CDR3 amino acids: CASSLGRDSPYEQYF. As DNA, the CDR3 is TGTGCCAGCAGCTTAGGCCGGGACAGCCCATACGAGCAGTACTTC.